The rows below give T cell receptor beta chains drawn from one sample of a study of tissue T cells after allogeneic stem cell transplantation. Produced via immunoSEQ multiplex PCR; TCRdb's table is partial and in-frame only. The table has approximately 5,300 clones, 55% to 65% seen once; the top ten hold 21%. Sample: tissue from the jejunum, taken at autopsy. Receptors originate from a male donor aged 60 or older with lung cancer. Both conserved end residues are part of each CDR3. A D gene is named only where the DNA matches it firmly. Where a row states a size, it is once, few, many or the class of an expanded clone; other rows omit it.

abundance	v_gene	d_gene	j_gene	len	CDR3nt	CDR3aa
few	TRBV6-5	.	TRBJ1-2	15	TGTGCCAGCACCCCAAGTACGACAGGCTTTTATGGCTACACCTTC	CASTPSTTGFYGYTF
medium-sized	TRBV30	TRBD2	TRBJ2-5	13	TGTGCCTGGAGGGGACTAGCGGGAAAGACCCAGTACTTC	CAWRGLAGKTQYF
.	TRBV30	.	TRBJ2-5	12	TGTGCCTGTGCCAGATATCAAGAGACCCAGTACTTC	CACARYQETQYF
large	TRBV7-3	.	TRBJ2-7	14	TGTGCCAGCAGCCCGATGGCTGGGAGCCGCGAGCAGTACTTC	CASSPMAGSREQYF
.	TRBV4-3	.	TRBJ1-4	16	TGCGCCAGCAGCCAAGTCGGGGGGGCAACTAATGAAAAACTGTTTTTT	CASSQVGGATNEKLFF
.	TRBV19	.	TRBJ2-7	14	TGTGCCAGTAGTATCACTTGGGGTTCCTACGAGCAGTACTTC	CASSITWGSYEQYF
.	TRBV9	.	TRBJ1-2	10	TGTGCCAGCAGCTTTCGGGACGCGGTCTTC	CASSFRDAVF
large	TRBV2	.	TRBJ1-5	14	TGTGCCAGCAGCCAAGCAGCCGGCAATCAGCCCCAGCATTTT	CASSQAAGNQPQHF
once	TRBV2	.	TRBJ2-2	16	TGTGCCAGCAGTGGTATGGGAGTAAGGAGCACCGGGGAGCTGTTTTTT	CASSGMGVRSTGELFF
once	TRBV9	.	TRBJ2-5	13	TGTGCCAGCAGCGTAGGAAGGGAAGAGACCCAGTACTTC	CASSVGREETQYF
.	TRBV27	.	TRBJ2-1	14	TGTGCCAGCAGTTTATCCTCGGTACACAATGAGCAGTTCTTC	CASSLSSVHNEQFF
.	TRBV6-5	TRBD1	TRBJ1-1	14	TGTGCCAGCGCCTATTGGACAGGGGGCACTGAAGCTTTCTTT	CASAYWTGGTEAFF
.	TRBV9	.	TRBJ2-4	16	TGTGCCAGCTCCGGGCGTTCGGTGTCCGGCAAAAACATTCAGTACTTC	CASSGRSVSGKNIQYF
.	TRBV5-1	.	TRBJ2-3	13	TGCGCCAGCAGCTTACCCGGGGCAGATACGCAGTATTTT	CASSLPGADTQYF
.	TRBV30	.	TRBJ2-7	13	TGTGCCTGGAATAGGGACGTCCCCTACGAGCAGTACTTC	CAWNRDVPYEQYF
few	TRBV4-3	.	TRBJ1-2	15	TGCGCCAGCAGCCAAGCGCCGGGGGGAGACTATGGCTACACCTTC	CASSQAPGGDYGYTF
medium-sized	TRBV27	.	TRBJ1-3	16	TGTGCCAGCAGTCCGACAGTTAGCGACGCTGGAAACACCATATATTTT	CASSPTVSDAGNTIYF
.	TRBV4-3	.	TRBJ2-7	14	TGCGCCAGCAGCCAAGGGTTTGCCAGCTACGAGCAGTACTTC	CASSQGFASYEQYF
few	TRBV30	TRBD1	TRBJ2-2	18	TGTGCCTGGTTCCCGAGGACAGGGGGCTATGTGAACACCGGGGAGCTGTTTTTT	CAWFPRTGGYVNTGELFF
.	TRBV28	TRBD2	TRBJ2-3	15	TGTGCCAGCAGTGGGCTAGCGGGAGGTTATGATACGCAGTATTTT	CASSGLAGGYDTQYF
.	TRBV11-2	TRBD1	TRBJ2-7	14	TGTGCCAGCAGCTTCGGGACAGGCCCTTACGAGCAGTACTTC	CASSFGTGPYEQYF
.	TRBV4-3	TRBD2	TRBJ2-7	16	TGCGCCAGCAGCCAAGGGATGGGGGGGGAAACCTACGAGCAGTACTTC	CASSQGMGGETYEQYF
.	TRBV5-8	.	TRBJ2-1	11	TGTGCCAGCAGCTTGGTAACTGAGCAGTTCTTC	CASSLVTEQFF
.	TRBV27	TRBD1	TRBJ2-7	14	TGTGCCAGCAGCCGGACAGGAAAGGTCTACGAGCAGTACTTC	CASSRTGKVYEQYF
few	TRBV27	TRBD1	TRBJ2-7	18	TGTGCCAGCAGTTTATCTCCCCTTGGACAGGGTGTATCCTACGAGCAGTACTTC	CASSLSPLGQGVSYEQYF
medium-sized	TRBV5-6	.	TRBJ2-7	16	TGTGCCAGCAGCCCGCCATTAGCGCTGAGCTCCTACGAGCAGTACTTC	CASSPPLALSSYEQYF
.	TRBV25-1	.	TRBJ1-3	14	TGTGCCAGCAGTGATACAGTCTCTGGAAACACCATATATTTT	CASSDTVSGNTIYF
.	TRBV12-3/TRBV12-4	.	TRBJ1-1	11	TGTGCCAGCAGACAGGACCTTGGAGCTTTCTTT	CASRQDLGAFF
.	TRBV4-2	.	TRBJ1-5	15	TGTGCCAGCAGCCAAGAGGGATCCAGCAATCAGCCCCAGCATTTT	CASSQEGSSNQPQHF
.	TRBV6-2/TRBV6-3	.	TRBJ2-3	15	TGTGCCAGCAGTTACTCTGCGGTACGCACAGATACGCAGTATTTT	CASSYSAVRTDTQYF
.	TRBV6-5	.	TRBJ1-1	15	TGTGCCAGCAGTTACTCCACCCAGGGTGGGACTGAAGCTTTCTTT	CASSYSTQGGTEAFF
.	TRBV5-6	TRBD1	TRBJ1-3	16	TGTGCCAGCAGCTTGGTGCAGGGGGTTGATGGAAACACCATATATTTT	CASSLVQGVDGNTIYF
few	TRBV7-8	TRBD1	TRBJ1-2	17	TGTGCCAGCAGCTTAAGGGGGCCAGTACCAGATAACTATGGCTACACCTTC	CASSLRGPVPDNYGYTF
few	TRBV5-4	TRBD1	TRBJ2-3	15	TGTGCCAGCAGCTTGGGGGACAGGGTCGCAGATACGCAGTATTTT	CASSLGDRVADTQYF
.	TRBV20-1	.	TRBJ1-3	12	TGCAGTGCTAGTGGGGACGGAGGCCGAGTGTATTTT	CSASGDGGRVYF
few	TRBV6-5	.	TRBJ1-5	14	TGTGCCAGCACCCCCCTCGGGGGCAATCAGCCCCAGCATTTT	CASTPLGGNQPQHF
.	TRBV9	.	TRBJ1-5	15	TGTGCCAGCAGCCCTAGCTCGGGTGACAATCAGCCCCAGCATTTT	CASSPSSGDNQPQHF
.	TRBV5-4	.	TRBJ1-2	14	TGTGCCAGCAGCTTTTTGGAAGGGCCGGGAGGCTACACCTTC	CASSFLEGPGGYTF
few	TRBV7-8	TRBD2	TRBJ2-7	13	TGTGCCAGCAGCTTAGGCCCTAGCGGGGAGCAGTACTTC	CASSLGPSGEQYF
.	TRBV6-2/TRBV6-3	.	TRBJ1-3	15	TGTGCCAGCAGTTACGAAACCCTCTCTGGAAACACCATATATTTT	CASSYETLSGNTIYF
.	TRBV7-3	.	TRBJ1-6	14	TGTGCCAGCAGCTTAGTGCACCGGCATTCACCCCTCCACTTT	CASSLVHRHSPLHF
few	TRBV5-4	TRBD1	TRBJ1-1	16	TGTGCCAGCAGCGGACCGACAGGGGGCATGGGCACTGAAGCTTTCTTT	CASSGPTGGMGTEAFF
once	TRBV5-1	TRBD1	TRBJ1-4	17	TGCGCCAGCAGCTGGGACGTCGGGACAGGGGGCAGGGAAAAACTGTTTTTT	CASSWDVGTGGREKLFF